The 5 T cell receptor beta chains reported below all come from one sample, sequenced in a study of control samples from healthy donors and cancer patients. Some clones are missing from TCRdb's copy, which holds only in-frame ones; the method was immunoSEQ multiplex PCR. Altogether under 450,000 clones are present, around 90% being singletons, with the ten largest covering around 6.4%. The sample taken for sequencing was PBMCs. The receptors shown here come from a man between 35 and 55 years old with head and neck cancer.

This clone was counted once. The rearrangement joins TRBV5-1 to TRBJ2-1, with TRBD1 matching over 10 bases. The J segment lost 6 bases and the V segment lost 0 bases, leaving 6 bases of the junction unmatched. Germline loops: CDR1 SGHRS, CDR2 YFSETQ. The CDR3 totals 16 residues. In DNA form, the CDR3 reads TGCGCCAGCAGCTTGGGTGGGACAGGGGTAGGCAATGAGCAGTTCTTC. Its translation is CASSLGGTGVGNEQFF.

The chain recombines TRBV10-1 with TRBJ1-1; TRBD1 is a possible D gene (5 bases). V lost 6 bases, J lost 5 bases, and 10 bases lay in between. This CDR3 is built from 12 residues. Germline V gives CDR1 WNHNN, CDR2 SYGVQD (reference sequence). DNA of the CDR3: TGCGCCAGCAGCGATGAGGGGACTGAAGCTTTCTTT. This translates into CASSDEGTEAFF.

This sequence joins TRBV4-1 and TRBJ1-4, with 7 nucleotides matching TRBD1. The germline gives CDR1 MGHRA, CDR2 YSYEKL. This CDR3 contains 14 residues. With V trimmed by 0 bases and J by 9 bases, 4 bases remained unmatched. This CDR3 reads CASSQDWDRQKLFF. In DNA, the CDR3 is TGCGCCAGCAGCCAAGATTGGGACAGACAAAAACTGTTTTTT.

The chain couples TRBV3-1 (or the pseudogene TRBV3-2) to TRBJ2-2, with TRBD2 identical over 13 bases. This CDR3 has 16 amino acids. V was clipped by 4 bases and J by 7 bases; unmatched bases: 6. Germline V gene lookup returns CDR1 LGHDT and CDR2 YNNKEL (reference sequence). The CDR3 loop reads CASSRRTSGSLGELFF. DNA for the CDR3: TGTGCCAGCAGCCGGCGGACTAGCGGGAGTCTCGGGGAGCTGTTTTTT.

The chain has TRBV20-1 and TRBJ2-7; unclear D gene. The CDR3 contains 10 residues. Trimming stripped 2 bases from V and 5 bases from J, with 4 bases between. Germline loops: CDR1 DFQATT, CDR2 SNEGSKA (reference sequence). CDR3 region: CSARFHEQYF. The CDR3 DNA reads TGCAGTGCTAGATTCCACGAGCAGTACTTC.